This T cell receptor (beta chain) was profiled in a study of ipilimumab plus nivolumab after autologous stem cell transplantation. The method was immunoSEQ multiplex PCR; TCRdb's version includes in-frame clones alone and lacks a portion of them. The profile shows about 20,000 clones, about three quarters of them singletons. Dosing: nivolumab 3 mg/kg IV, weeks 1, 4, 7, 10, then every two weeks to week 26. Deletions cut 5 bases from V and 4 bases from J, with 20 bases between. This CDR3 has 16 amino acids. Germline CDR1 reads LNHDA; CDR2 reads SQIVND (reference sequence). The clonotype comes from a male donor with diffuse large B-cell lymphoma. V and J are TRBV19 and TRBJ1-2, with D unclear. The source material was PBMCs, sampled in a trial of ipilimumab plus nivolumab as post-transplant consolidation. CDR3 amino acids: CASSHGSTDVVYGYTF. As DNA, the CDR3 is TGTGCCAGTAGTCATGGTAGTACAGACGTCGTCTATGGCTACACCTTC. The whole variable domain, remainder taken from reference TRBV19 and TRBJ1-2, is DGGITQSPKYLFRKEGQNVTLSCEQNLNHDAMYWYRQDPGQGLRLIYYSQIVNDFQKGDIAEGYSVSREKKESFPLTVTSAQKNPTAFYLCASSHGSTDVVYGYTFGSGTRLTVV.